This T cell receptor (beta chain) was captured in a study of T cell responses to AZD1222 COVID-19 vaccine (dated by TCRdb to the early 2020s). About the full investigation: AZD1222 recipients whose second dose came at about 4 weeks and those whose second dose came at about 12 weeks were combined into one group, since spike-specific TCR depth and breadth did not differ between the two schedules. TCR sequencing covered 230 to 250 trial participants: about 210 given two doses of AZD1222 and about 26 given two doses of MenACWY control vaccine. Trial participants were enrolled into age subgroups of 18-55, 56-69 and 70-plus years, which contained approximately 150, 30 and 60 TCR-sequenced participants, respectively. Broader findings and caveats from the paper: Vaccine-associated CD4 TCRs spanned the whole spike protein, with dominant responses in regions 160-218 and 743-854. Conclusions about previously exposed vaccinees are limited, since just 6 or 7 AZD1222 recipients were seropositive for SARS-CoV-2 at baseline. Participants were mostly white British, with more females than males. The authors suggested clonal diversity may have been underestimated. In the small 56-69-year group, the increase in depth fell short of significance, most likely because of low power. Because no day 14 peak-response samples were available, the repertoires could be characterized only after the peak T cell response. Nearly half of unique spike-specific TCRs reportedly recognized epitopes outside regions mutated in the B.1.351 and B.1.1.7 variants. After two AZD1222 doses, spike-specific TCR breadth and depth were significantly higher than at day 0 and than in MenACWY recipients.

Worth noting for this clone: The clone's antigen remains unknown. No base quality values were provided; no much bigger clone lies one nucleotide off.

The intended sense of this specimen's time point label: baseline before first vaccination. The vaccinee samples were drawn from two UK trials, COV001 and COV002, one of which was a single-blind randomized controlled phase 2/3 trial testing AZD1222 (ChAdOx1 nCoV-19) in healthy adults. For TCRbeta chain sequencing, PBMC samples were collected from trial participants at day 0 and at day 28 after the second dose. Trimming accounts for 7 bases at V and 4 bases at J, while the number of junction bases matched to no gene is 9. Looking up the germline V gene yields CDR1 SGHVS and CDR2 FQNEAQ. Including cysteine and phenylalanine, the CDR3 has 15 amino acids. Of all the DNA, just the CDR3 is kept, 45 bases in frame from base 1. The CDR3 regions of human TCRbeta chains were analyzed by immunosequencing. The authors' pipeline ran thus. TCRs in the repertoires were matched against a reference library of SARS-CoV-2-specific TCRs that had been generated with the MIRA antigen-specificity platform. Breadth meant the fraction of unique TCRs that were SARS-CoV-2-associated, whereas depth meant the fraction of total T cells that were SARS-CoV-2-associated. Using the MIRA data, every spike-specific TCR was mapped to the spike region that the TCR reacted to and assigned to either a CD4 or a CD8 class. Log10-transformed breadth and depth values were compared by one-way ANOVA with Sidak's multiple comparisons tests. TCRdb obtained this table from immuneACCESS and retained in-frame rearrangements with V and J assigned. These tables miss some clones; where compared with another copy, unresolved V genes account for less than half of the shortfall, and the remainder is unexplained. From that table come the V and J calls and clone size; the DNA was used to work out D and trimming. The sample yields 95,000 to 150,000 clones; around nine tenths were counted once. Roughly 1.1% of the sample rests with the top ten.

Sequences were derived from peripheral blood, sampled on day 0 of AZD1222 vaccination. This sequence was found in an adult in good health. This receptor chain uses TRBV7-8 and TRBJ1-3; TRBD1 agrees with 8 junctional bases. The bases are TGTGCCAGCAACAATGGAGGACAGGGAGGAAACACCATATATTTT. Its translation is CASNNGGQGGNTIYF.